Below are 22 T cell receptor beta chains sequenced from a single sample in a study of regulatory T cells in long-lasting Graves disease. The TCR beta library used iRepertoire HTBI primers with Arm-PCR amplification of CDR3. From the multiplex PCR reads, TCRdb called clonotypes with MiXCR, one entry per CDR3 protein. There are around 400,000 distinct CDR3 sequences in the sample; less than 30% occur only once, and about 27% lies in the top ten. Documented time point: persistent/refractory GD, antithyroid drugs over 5 years with positive TRAb. Isolated PBMC RNA provided the starting material for the TCR library. The starting material was peripheral blood mononuclear cells (PBMCs), obtained when the disease was refractory, from a patient treated with antithyroid drugs. The receptor set was obtained from a woman aged 40 to 50 with Graves disease.

This clonotype was seen more than once but under ten times. This chain joins TRBV19 and TRBJ2-1; TRBD2 agrees at 14 bases. The CDR3 consists of 16 residues. V was pared by 5 bases and J by 7 bases, with 7 bases of the junction left unmatched. Germline CDR1 LNHDA, CDR2 SQIVND (reference sequence). Here the CDR3 reads CASSSGLAGVGNEQFF. The CDR3 DNA follows: TGTGCCAGTAGTTCGGGACTAGCGGGAGTGGGGAATGAGCAGTTCTTC.

This clonotype occurred many times. This chain connects TRBV28 to TRBJ1-1; D remains ambiguous. The CDR3 is 16 residues long. Trimming removed 5 bases at V and 2 bases at J, with 18 bases between. Germline lookup yields CDR1 MDHEN and CDR2 SYDVKM. The CDR3 sequence is CASSRLQSRSNTEAFF. The CDR3 region has the DNA TGTGCCAGCAGTCGGTTACAATCCAGGAGTAACACTGAAGCTTTCTTT.

In its sample, this clonotype was seen many times. The J gene is TRBJ1-5, the V gene TRBV28; 7 bases are shared with TRBD1. V lost 5 bases to trimming and J lost 0 bases; unmatched junction nucleotides: 10. CDR1 is MDHEN and CDR2 is SYDVKM in the germline V gene. The CDR3 consists of 17 residues. The CDR3 DNA reads as TGTGCCAGCAGTGGTTCGGGACAGAGCTATAGCAATCAGCCCCAGCATTTT. It yields the protein CASSGSGQSYSNQPQHF.

For this clonotype: At one end, the junction sequence differs from germline, possibly due to a read error. The J gene is TRBJ1-5, the V gene TRBV6-1; a weak D match, TRBD1 (5 bases). Germline CDR1 reads MNHNS; CDR2 reads SASEGT. The CDR3 has 17 amino acids. The CDR3: CAGSEHHWDWGNQPQHF. CDR3 nucleotide sequence: TGTGCCGGCAGTGAACATCACTGGGACTGGGGCAATCAGCCCCAGCATTTT.

Regarding this clonotype: A clone one base away is much larger, so this may be a read error. The chain uses TRBV11-2 and TRBJ2-4, with 8 bases identical to TRBD2. The assigned J gene may be wrong: the sequence end matches TRBJ2-5 better. Germline-derived CDR1 and CDR2 are SGHAT and FQNNGV. CDR3 length: 15 residues. The CDR3 DNA follows: TGTGTCAGCAGCCGCCCGGGACTAGGGGTAGAGACCCAGTACTTC. It encodes CVSSRPGLGVETQYF.

The chain joins TRBV27 to TRBJ2-5; possible D gene TRBD2, 5 bases. Germline V gene data show CDR1 as MNHEY and CDR2 as SMNVEV (reference sequence). Trimming stripped 6 bases from V and 1 base from J, with 18 bases between. The CDR3 contains 16 residues. CDR3 protein: CASSLGVMRVQETQYF. CDR3 nucleotide sequence: TGTGCCAGCAGCTTAGGAGTTATGCGGGTCCAAGAGACCCAGTACTTC.

This clonotype has ten or more counts. Compared with germline, one end of the junction differs, possibly owing to a read error. The genes are TRBV19 and TRBJ2-7, with D perhaps matching TRBD1 (5 bases). There are 13 residues in the CDR3. Germline V lookup: CDR1 LNHDA, CDR2 SQIVND (reference sequence). CDR3 residues: CASSTGQTYEQYF. CDR3 sequence (DNA): TGTGCCAGCAGTACAGGACAAACCTACGAGCAGTACTTC.

The table lists this clonotype with a few counts. J is TRBJ2-2 and V is TRBV27; 7 bases agree with TRBD2. J gave up 7 bases and V 6 bases, and 8 bases lay outside the gene matches. There are 14 residues in the CDR3. CDR1 is MNHEY and CDR2 is SMNVEV in the germline V gene (reference sequence). The CDR3 DNA reads as TGTGCCAGCAGCCCGATGGGGGGGTACGGGGAGCTGTTTTTT. It translates to CASSPMGGYGELFF.

This clonotype has a count of ten or more. The chain links TRBV5-5 to TRBJ1-5; D unresolved. The V end was cut by 0 bases, the J end by 3 bases, with 10 bases between. The V gene's germline CDR1 is SGHKS and CDR2 YYEKEE (reference sequence). There are 15 residues in the CDR3. CDR3: CASSLDGSSNQPQHF. The CDR3 nucleotides are TGTGCCAGCAGCTTGGATGGATCCTCCAATCAGCCCCAGCATTTT. The full variable domain, its missing parts supplied by reference TRBV5-5 and TRBJ1-5, is DAGVTQSPTHLIKTRGQQVTLRCSPISGHKSVSWYQQVLGQGPQFIFQYYEKEERGRGNFPDRFSARQFPNYSSELNVNALLLGDSALYLCASSLDGSSNQPQHFGDGTRLSIL.

The genes are TRBV9 and TRBJ1-3; no reliable D call. The CDR3 runs 12 residues. Per the germline V gene, CDR1 is SGDLS and CDR2 is YYNGEE. Trimming took off 2 bases at V and 7 bases at J, with 7 bases between the two ends. As DNA, the CDR3 is TGTGCCAGCAGCGTGGGAGGGAACACCATATATTTT. Protein: CASSVGGNTIYF.

This clonotype turned up a few times. V is TRBV30 and J is TRBJ1-1; TRBD1 might be the D (5 bases). Germline V CDR1 and CDR2: GTSNPN, SVGIG (reference sequence). V was pared by 8 bases and J by 1 base, with 8 bases between. The CDR3 loop spans 11 amino acids. The CDR3 coding sequence is TGTGCCGCCAGGGCGAACACTGAAGCTTTCTTT. This codes for CAARANTEAFF. The complete variable domain, with remaining parts taken from reference TRBV30 and TRBJ1-1, reads SQTIHQWPATLVQPVGSPLSLECTVEGTSNPNLYWYRQAAGRGLQLLFYSVGIGQISSEVPQNLSASRPQDRQFILSSKKLLLSDSGFYLCAARANTEAFFGQGTRLTVV.

The chain links TRBV3-1 to TRBJ1-1, with D tentatively TRBD1 (5 bases). Germline V gene data show CDR1 as LGHDT and CDR2 as YNNKEL (reference sequence). V was shortened by 3 bases and J by 0 bases, with 11 bases between the two germline ends. This CDR3 spans 15 amino acids. CDR3 DNA: TGTGCCAGCAGCCAGGGACGGAGGATGAACACTGAAGCTTTCTTT. Translating gives CASSQGRRMNTEAFF.

The chain is built from TRBV4-1 and TRBJ1-1; the D gene is possibly TRBD1 (6 bases). Trimming removed 0 bases from V and 5 bases from J, with 16 bases in between. The CDR3 extends over 16 amino acids. In germline, CDR1 is MGHRA, CDR2 YSYEKL. CDR3 in amino acids: CASSQEGTGTGTEAFF. The CDR3 region has the DNA TGCGCCAGCAGCCAAGAGGGAACAGGGACGGGGACTGAAGCTTTCTTT.

The chain joins TRBV11-2 to TRBJ1-1, with D perhaps TRBD1 (6 bases). Trimming removed 5 bases from V and 3 bases from J, with 16 bases in between. The germline CDR1 and CDR2 sequences are SGHAT and FQNNGV. The CDR3 runs 15 residues. The CDR3 sequence is CASSPARGLDTEAFF. CDR3 in DNA: TGTGCCAGCAGCCCAGCACGGGGGCTTGACACTGAAGCTTTCTTT.

This clonotype was seen a handful of times. The chain links TRBV28 to TRBJ2-7; 8 bases fit TRBD1. The germline V gene has CDR1 MDHEN and CDR2 SYDVKM. The V and J ends lost 2 bases and 6 bases, in that order; junction bases with no gene match: 3. This CDR3 is built from 13 residues. The CDR3 bases are TGTGCCAGCAGTTTAGAAGACAGGGGCGAGCAGTACTTC. It specifies CASSLEDRGEQYF.

The chain employs TRBV28 and TRBJ2-1; D is perhaps TRBD1 (6 bases). This CDR3 has 16 residues. Trimming left V 3 bases short and J 8 bases short, with 20 bases between. CDR1 is MDHEN and CDR2 is SYDVKM in the germline V gene. The CDR3 coding sequence is TGTGCCAGCAGTTTTCATACTATACAGGGCTCGGATGAGCAGTTCTTC. It is translated as CASSFHTIQGSDEQFF.

There are many counts of this clonotype. The rearrangement uses TRBV7-8 and TRBJ2-7; 10 positions agree with TRBD1. The CDR3 covers 15 residues. J gave up 6 bases and V 1 base, and 6 bases lay outside the gene matches. CDR1 is SGHVS and CDR2 is FQNEAQ in the germline V gene. The CDR3 protein is CASSLEGQGKVEQYF. CDR3 nucleotides: TGTGCCAGCAGCTTAGAGGGACAGGGGAAGGTCGAGCAGTACTTC. The entire variable domain, with the rest obtained from reference TRBV7-8 and TRBJ2-7, is as follows: GAGVSQSPRYKVAKRGQDVALRCDPISGHVSLFWYQQALGQGPEFLTYFQNEAQLDKSGLPSDRFFAERPEGSVSTLKIQRTQQEDSAVYLCASSLEGQGKVEQYFGPGTRLTVT.

The J gene is TRBJ2-3, the V gene TRBV12-3 or TRBV12-4; tentative D call: TRBD2 (5 bases). V lost 9 bases and J 2 bases, leaving 15 bases between the germline ends. The CDR3 loop spans 14 amino acids. CDR3 protein: CASSEREYTDTQYF. As DNA, the CDR3 is TGTGCCAGTTCGGAGAGGGAATACACAGATACGCAGTATTTT.

This clonotype was recorded at least ten times. The chain carries TRBV12-3 or TRBV12-4 and TRBJ1-6; D is ambiguous. CDR3 length equals 14 residues. Trimming pared 4 bases from V and 5 bases from J, leaving 9 bases between. CDR3 loop: CASSSTFDNSPLHF. DNA of the CDR3: TGTGCCAGCAGTTCTACATTCGATAATTCACCCCTCCACTTT.

This clonotype was observed a handful of times. The chain links TRBV5-6 to TRBJ1-2, with D possibly matching TRBD1 (5 bases). This CDR3 region has 16 residues. The germline V and J ends were trimmed by 4 bases and 6 bases, with 22 bases remaining between them. CDR1 is SGHDT and CDR2 is YYEEEE in the germline V gene. In DNA form, the CDR3 reads TGTGCCAGCAGCCGGGGAGGCGGGGGTATCGCTAATGGCTACACCTTC. Protein product: CASSRGGGGIANGYTF.

V gene TRBV28 combines with J gene TRBJ1-1, with D unresolved. The CDR3 has 14 residues. V gave up 5 bases and J gave up 0 bases, with 10 bases separating them. CDR1 is MDHEN and CDR2 is SYDVKM in the germline V gene. CDR3 region: CASSPFVLNTEAFF. CDR3 coding DNA: TGTGCCAGCAGTCCCTTTGTTCTGAACACTGAAGCTTTCTTT.

As to this clonotype: The CDR3 carries no conserved terminal phenylalanine or tryptophan, so it likely arises from a read error. The gene calls are TRBV7-9 and TRBJ2-7, with TRBD2 matching over 9 bases. This CDR3 is 16 amino acids long. In germline, CDR1 is SEHNR, CDR2 FQNEAQ (reference sequence). Trimming removed 1 base from V and 0 bases from J; junction bases left unmatched: 4. The CDR3: CASSLGAGGNSYEQYL. In DNA form, the CDR3 reads TGTGCCAGCAGCTTAGGGGCGGGAGGGAACTCCTACGAGCAGTACCTC.